The 29 T cell receptor beta chains reported below all come from one sample, sequenced in a study of blood T cell repertoires in COVID-19. Clones were sequenced by immunoSEQ multiplex PCR, and TCRdb holds only the in-frame ones, with some missing. The sample lists about 74,000 clones; 80% to 90% were seen once. Sequenced material: peripheral blood. The receptors derive from a man in his 70s with acute or convalescent COVID-19.

This sequence joins TRBV5-6 and TRBJ2-7; no clear D. In germline, CDR1 is SGHDT, CDR2 YYEEEE. V lost 1 base and J lost 0, with 11 bases in between. This CDR3 spans 15 amino acids. The CDR3 reads CASSLFVGFSYEQYF. The CDR3, as DNA: TGTGCCAGCAGCTTGTTCGTCGGGTTCTCCTACGAGCAGTACTTC.

This chain connects TRBV5-4 to TRBJ2-7, with TRBD1 matching 8 bases. There are 14 residues in the CDR3. Germline lookup yields CDR1 SGHNT and CDR2 YYREEE (reference sequence). Trimming at V came to 5 bases and at J to 0 bases, leaving 4 bases not matched to a gene. The CDR3 sequence is CASSETGDSYEQYF. CDR3 bases: TGTGCCAGCAGTGAGACAGGGGACTCCTACGAGCAGTACTTC.

The chain combines TRBV4-1 with TRBJ2-5, with 7 bases lining up with TRBD1. This CDR3 region has 16 residues. The V gene end was trimmed by 0 bases and the J gene end by 4 bases; junction bases not matched to a gene: 8. Germline CDR1 reads MGHRA; CDR2 reads YSYEKL. CDR3 coding DNA: TGCGCCAGCAGCCAAGAAGGTAGGACAGGACGAGAGACCCAGTACTTC. This translates into CASSQEGRTGRETQYF.

The chain links TRBV14 to TRBJ2-2; 7 bases fit TRBD2. The germline V gene encodes CDR1 SGHDN and CDR2 FVKESK. The CDR3 loop spans 13 amino acids. The J segment lost 6 bases and the V segment lost 2 bases, leaving 0 bases of the junction unmatched. The CDR3 nucleotides are TGTGCCAGCAGCCAACTAGCGGCCGGGGAGCTGTTTTTT. The encoded protein is CASSQLAAGELFF.

The table lists this clone with a count of one. V is TRBV9 and J is TRBJ1-2; TRBD1 aligns across 7 bases. In germline, CDR1 is SGDLS, CDR2 YYNGEE. The CDR3 consists of 15 residues. V lost 4 bases and J lost 1; bases outside the gene matches: 7. The CDR3 DNA is TGTGCCAGCAGCAGGGGGCCCTACGATAACTATGGCTACACCTTC. This sequence encodes CASSRGPYDNYGYTF.

The chain joins TRBV19 to TRBJ1-2; TRBD1 aligns across 7 bases. Trimming cost V 7 bases and J 8 bases; bases outside gene matches: 13. Germline V gene lookup returns CDR1 LNHDA and CDR2 SQIVND (reference sequence). This CDR3 has 14 amino acids. CDR3 residues: CASIITGTALGYTF. In nucleotides, the CDR3 is TGTGCCAGTATTATTACCGGGACAGCTCTGGGCTACACCTTC.

This sequence joins TRBV27 and TRBJ1-1; weak D call: TRBD1 (5 bases). CDR3 length: 15 residues. Trimming removed 4 bases at V and 4 bases at J, with 16 bases between. Germline V gene sequence: CDR1 MNHEY, CDR2 SMNVEV (reference sequence). The CDR3 is CASSSHPGGGTEAFF. The CDR3 DNA sequence: TGTGCCAGCAGTTCTCATCCCGGGGGGGGCACTGAAGCTTTCTTT.

The chain carries TRBV7-6 and TRBJ2-5; the match to TRBD2 covers 11 bases. The CDR3 is made up of 16 amino acids. Germline trimming cut 5 bases from V and 5 bases from J; bases unmatched to any gene: 10. The germline CDR1 and CDR2 sequences are SGHVS and FNYEAQ. CDR3 bases: TGTGCCAGCAGCCCGTCACTAGCGGGAGTTGGGGAGACCCAGTACTTC. It is translated as CASSPSLAGVGETQYF.

The V and J genes are TRBV19 and TRBJ1-1; D uncertain. The length of the CDR3 is 15 residues. Germline V gene data show CDR1 as LNHDA and CDR2 as SQIVND (reference sequence). Trimming stripped 1 base from V and 1 base from J, with 10 bases between. CDR3 sequence: CASSIVWQENTEAFF. The CDR3 nucleotides are TGTGCCAGTAGTATAGTTTGGCAGGAGAACACTGAAGCTTTCTTT.

The rearrangement joins TRBV3-1 (or the pseudogene TRBV3-2) to TRBJ2-5, with a possible D match to TRBD2 (6 bases). CDR1 is LGHDT and CDR2 is YNNKEL in the germline V gene (reference sequence). The CDR3 is 14 residues long. The V end lost 6 bases, the J end lost 5 bases, and 16 bases lay between the germline ends. For the CDR3, the DNA is TGTGCCAGCAGTCGAGTCGGGGGTGGGGAGACCCAGTACTTC. It translates to CASSRVGGGETQYF.

The chain uses TRBV28 and TRBJ2-2, with D possibly TRBD1 on 5 matching bases. Trimming took 6 bases from V and 6 from J, leaving 14 bases between them. This CDR3 spans 14 amino acids. Germline V gene data show CDR1 as MDHEN and CDR2 as SYDVKM. CDR3: CASRTQGGAGELFF. The DNA for the CDR3 is TGTGCCAGCAGGACTCAGGGTGGGGCCGGGGAGCTGTTTTTT.

The chain has TRBV15 and TRBJ2-3, with TRBD2 matching 9 bases. This CDR3 is 18 amino acids long. The germline gives CDR1 LNHNV, CDR2 YYDKDF (reference sequence). The ends lost 2 bases at V and 0 bases at J; junction bases unmatched: 9. The CDR3 is CATSRSSVREGSTDTQYF. CDR3 sequence (DNA): TGTGCCACCAGCAGATCGTCCGTGCGGGAGGGTAGCACAGATACGCAGTATTTT.

This chain links TRBV12-3 or TRBV12-4 with TRBJ1-6; D is perhaps TRBD1 (5 bases). The CDR3 has 13 residues. V lost 6 bases to trimming and J lost 7 bases, with 10 bases between them. This CDR3 is CASRRQSNSPLHF. Here the CDR3 DNA reads TGTGCCAGCAGACGACAGTCGAATTCACCCCTCCACTTT.

This rearrangement joins TRBV2 to TRBJ2-2; 8 bases are a match to TRBD2. Per germline, CDR1 SNHLY and CDR2 FYNNEI. The V segment lost 7 bases and the J segment 4 bases; nucleotides outside the gene matches: 8. The CDR3 has 15 residues. The CDR3 protein is CASTQGTSGTGELFF. The CDR3, as DNA: TGTGCCAGCACCCAGGGTACTAGCGGCACCGGGGAGCTGTTTTTT.

V and J are TRBV5-1 and TRBJ2-1; TRBD1 aligns across 10 bases. CDR3 size: 14 residues. The trim removed 4 bases at V and 8 bases at J, leaving 6 bases unmatched. The germline CDR1 and CDR2 sequences are SGHRS and YFSETQ. Written as DNA, the CDR3 is TGCGCCAGCAGCCCCGGGACAGGGGCGGATGAGCAGTTCTTC. Residues: CASSPGTGADEQFF.

The table lists this clone with a count of one. V is TRBV27 and J is TRBJ1-5; D is unresolved. Trimming removed 5 bases at V and 0 bases at J, with 5 bases between. The CDR3 spans 13 residues. CDR1 and CDR2 (germline): MNHEY, SMNVEV (reference sequence). The CDR3 coding sequence is TGTGCCAGCAGTAAATATAGCAATCAGCCCCAGCATTTT. Protein product: CASSKYSNQPQHF.

In the case of this clone: Other DNA variants within this sample encode the same CDR3. The gene calls are TRBV19 and TRBJ2-3; D is unresolved. Germline loops: CDR1 LNHDA, CDR2 SQIVND (reference sequence). V was cut by 10 bases and J by 0 bases, with 11 bases left in between. The CDR3 is 13 residues long. As DNA, the CDR3 is TGTGCCACCGCAGGATCTAGCACAGATACGCAGTATTTT. This translates into CATAGSSTDTQYF.

The chain uses TRBV3-1 (or the pseudogene TRBV3-2) and TRBJ1-1; D gene uncertain. Germline-derived CDR1 and CDR2 are LGHDT and YNNKEL (reference sequence). The V end was cut by 2 bases, the J end by 1 base, with 11 bases between. The CDR3 totals 15 residues. The DNA for the CDR3 is TGTGCCAGCAGCCAAAATCGTAATCCGAACACTGAAGCTTTCTTT. Amino acid sequence: CASSQNRNPNTEAFF.

This chain uses TRBV7-3 with TRBJ2-1; the match to TRBD2 covers 9 bases. With 5 bases clipped from V and 1 base from J, the junction kept 15 bases outside the gene matches. CDR3 length: 19 amino acids. Germline loops: CDR1 SGHTA, CDR2 FQGTGA. The CDR3 DNA reads TGTGCCAGCAGCGCGGGTGGCGCGGGAGGGCGTAAGTCCTACAATGAGCAGTTCTTC. Encoded protein: CASSAGGAGGRKSYNEQFF.

V gene TRBV5-1 combines with J gene TRBJ1-1; 8 bases line up with TRBD1. Germline V gene sequence: CDR1 SGHRS, CDR2 YFSETQ. V was pared by 1 base and J by 5 bases, with 16 bases of the junction left unmatched. This CDR3 is 18 amino acids long. The DNA for the CDR3 is TGCGCCAGCAGCTTGATTCCCGGGGTCACAGGGGGAGGAACTGAAGCTTTCTTT. Translated, it gives CASSLIPGVTGGGTEAFF.

V usage is TRBV30 and J usage is TRBJ1-6; D remains unclear. The CDR3 is 14 amino acids. Looked up from germline, CDR1 is GTSNPN and CDR2 is SVGIG (reference sequence). The V and J ends lost 0 bases and 9 bases respectively, with 12 bases between them. The CDR3 region is CAWSVLSAGSPLHF. CDR3 DNA sequence: TGTGCCTGGAGTGTACTGAGCGCGGGTTCACCCCTCCACTTT.

CDR3 sequence (DNA): TGCGCCAGCAGCACACAAACCTCCTACAATGAGCAGTTCTTC. Its protein is CASSTQTSYNEQFF. The chain has TRBV4-1 and TRBJ2-1; no firm D call. Germline V gene sequence: CDR1 MGHRA, CDR2 YSYEKL. The length of the CDR3 is 14 residues. The V end was cut by 5 bases, the J end by 0 bases, with 8 bases between.

V gene TRBV2 combines with J gene TRBJ1-1, with 9 bases that match TRBD1. The length of the CDR3 is 16 residues. After removal of 6 bases from V and 1 base from J, the junction contained 9 bases not matched to a gene. CDR1 and CDR2 (germline): SNHLY, FYNNEI. CDR3 region: CASSTLGQGRNTEAFF. CDR3 nucleotides: TGTGCCAGCAGCACCCTGGGACAGGGCCGGAACACTGAAGCTTTCTTT.

This sequence joins TRBV5-3 and TRBJ1-1; D gene uncertain. TRBV5-3 is sorted into the ORF group, with uncertain function. The V end was cut by 10 bases, the J end by 11 bases, with 15 bases between. This CDR3 is built from 10 residues. This chain's CDR3 is CAGWGDGAFF. CDR3 DNA: TGTGCCGGGTGGGGAGATGGGGCTTTCTTT.

The rearrangement uses TRBV28 and TRBJ2-5; D possibly corresponds to TRBD1 (6 bases). The CDR3 runs 14 residues. Trimming took off 6 bases at V and 4 bases at J, with 15 bases between the two ends. The germline V gene has CDR1 MDHEN and CDR2 SYDVKM. DNA of the CDR3: TGTGCCAGCAGCGGACAGCAAGGAGGAGAGACCCAGTACTTC. As protein: CASSGQQGGETQYF.

This sequence joins TRBV18 and TRBJ1-4; 9 positions agree with TRBD1. Looked up from germline, CDR1 is KGHSH and CDR2 is LQKENI. Trimming removed 2 bases from V and 8 bases from J; junction bases left unmatched: 0. There are 13 residues in the CDR3. CDR3 sequence reads: CASSPTGGEKLFF. The CDR3 DNA is TGTGCCAGCTCACCAACAGGGGGCGAAAAACTGTTTTTT. Full variable domain (missing parts from reference TRBV18 and TRBJ1-4): NAGVMQNPRHLVRRRGQEARLRCSPMKGHSHVYWYRQLPEEGLKFMVYLQKENIIDESGMPKERFSAEFPKEGPSILRIQQVVRGDSAAYFCASSPTGGEKLFFGSGTQLSVL.

The chain joins TRBV15 to TRBJ2-5; no definite D call. The CDR3 has 14 amino acids. Trimming stripped 0 bases from V and 3 bases from J, with 8 bases between. The V gene's germline CDR1 is LNHNV and CDR2 YYDKDF (reference sequence). CDR3 protein: CATSRDVTEETQYF. DNA for the CDR3: TGTGCCACCAGCAGAGACGTCACAGAAGAGACCCAGTACTTC.

The chain combines TRBV7-9 with TRBJ2-5; TRBD1 agrees at 9 bases. This CDR3 is built from 15 residues. CDR1 and CDR2 from the germline V gene are SEHNR and FQNEAQ (reference sequence). V shed 1 base, J shed 5 bases, and the junction held 5 bases outside the gene matches. The CDR3 DNA is TGTGCCAGCAGCTTAGGGACAGGGGTCGGGGAGACCCAGTACTTC. Its protein is CASSLGTGVGETQYF. The full variable domain, its missing parts supplied by reference TRBV7-9 and TRBJ2-5, is DTGVSQNPRHKITKRGQNVTFRCDPISEHNRLYWYRQTLGQGPEFLTYFQNEAQLEKSRLLSDRFSAERPKGSFSTLEIQRTEQGDSAMYLCASSLGTGVGETQYFGPGTRLLVL.

The genes are TRBV28 and TRBJ2-5, with D maybe TRBD2 (5 bases). V was cut by 3 bases and J by 8 bases, with 22 bases left in between. The germline CDR1 and CDR2 sequences are MDHEN and SYDVKM. The CDR3 length is 16 residues. In nucleotides, the CDR3 is TGTGCCAGCAGTTTTCTGCATCCTTCGGAGGAGGTTACCCAGTACTTC. It is translated as CASSFLHPSEEVTQYF.